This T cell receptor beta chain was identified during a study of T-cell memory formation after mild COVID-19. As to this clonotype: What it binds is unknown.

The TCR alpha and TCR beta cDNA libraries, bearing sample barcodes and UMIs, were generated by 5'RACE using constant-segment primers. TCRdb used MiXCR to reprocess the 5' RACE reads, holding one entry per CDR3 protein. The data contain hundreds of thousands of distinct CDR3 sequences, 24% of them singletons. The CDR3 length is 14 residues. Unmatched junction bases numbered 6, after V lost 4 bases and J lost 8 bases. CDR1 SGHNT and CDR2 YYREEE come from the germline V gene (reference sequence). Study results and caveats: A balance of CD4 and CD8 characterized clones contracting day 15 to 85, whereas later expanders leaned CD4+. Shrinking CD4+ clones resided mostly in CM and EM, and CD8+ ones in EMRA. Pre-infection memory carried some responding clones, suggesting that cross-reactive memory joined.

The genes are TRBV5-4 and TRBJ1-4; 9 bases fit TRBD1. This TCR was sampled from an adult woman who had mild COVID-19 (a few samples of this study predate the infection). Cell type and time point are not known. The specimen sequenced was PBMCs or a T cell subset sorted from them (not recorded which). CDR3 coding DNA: TGTGCCAGCAGCGGGGACAGGGTTAACGAAAAACTGTTTTTT. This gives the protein CASSGDRVNEKLFF.